This is a list of T cell receptor beta chains from one sample in a study of read filtering for tumor transcriptome and immune sequencing. Each CDR3 protein is one row after TCRdb ran MiXCR on the reads. The sample has tens of thousands of distinct CDR3 sequences, less than 15% seen once; the top ten hold just over 14%. Input material: a population of CD138-negative cells sorted from bone marrow. The receptors come from a donor aged 40 or over with multiple myeloma. The CDR3 runs from the conserved cysteine through the conserved F or W. A D gene is named only where the DNA matches it firmly. Size is stated for part of the rows, as once, few or many counts, or as a class when the clone is expanded.

>many|TRBJ2-2|TRBD2|16|TRBV7-2
CASSFPTGGSTGELFF
TGTGCCAGCAGCTTTCCGACGGGGGGTTCCACCGGGGAGCTGTTTTTT
>many|TRBJ2-5|TRBD1|14|TRBV11-2
CASTGQGVAETQYF
TGTGCCAGCACCGGACAGGGGGTTGCAGAGACCCAGTACTTC
>many|TRBJ1-1|NA|12|TRBV7-9
CASTKDGVEAFF
TGTGCCAGCACCAAGGACGGCGTTGAAGCTTTCTTT
>many|TRBJ2-5|NA|11|TRBV6-6
CASRNIETQYF
TGTGCCAGCAGGAATATAGAGACCCAGTACTTC
>many|TRBJ1-2|TRBD1|15|TRBV29-1
CSVEDGTGGSYGYTF
TGCAGCGTTGAAGATGGAACAGGGGGCAGCTATGGCTACACCTTC
>many|TRBJ1-2|NA|12|TRBV20-1
CSAWTSAGGYTF
TGCAGTGCCTGGACCTCCGCTGGTGGCTACACCTTC
>few|TRBJ2-6|NA|18|TRBV7-9
CVSSQGRWASLVANVLTF
TGTGTCAGCAGCCAGGGACGCTGGGCGTCGTTGGTGGCCAACGTCCTGACTTTC
>NA|TRBJ2-3|NA|16|TRBV12-3/TRBV12-4
CASTVKSGPPTDTQYF
TGTGCCAGCACCGTAAAGAGCGGGCCTCCCACAGATACGCAGTATTTT
>many|TRBJ2-1|TRBD2|15|TRBV20-1
CSARDSRGSYNEQFF
TGCAGTGCTAGAGATTCGCGCGGGAGCTACAATGAGCAGTTCTTC
>many|TRBJ2-5|TRBD1|13|TRBV20-1
CSVGQGGQETQYF
TGCAGTGTCGGACAGGGCGGCCAAGAGACCCAGTACTTC
>many|TRBJ2-4|NA|15|TRBV3-1
CASSQEARMKNIQYF
TGTGCCAGCAGCCAAGAGGCCAGGATGAAAAACATTCAGTACTTC
>many|TRBJ1-5|TRBD1|14|TRBV18
CASSSRDRNQPQHF
TGTGCCAGTTCTTCGAGGGACAGGAATCAGCCCCAGCATTTT
>many|TRBJ2-6|NA|16|TRBV20-1
CSARRIGTSGANVLTF
TGCAGTGCTAGAAGAATAGGGACCTCTGGGGCCAACGTCCTGACTTTC
>many|TRBJ2-5|TRBD2|16|TRBV29-1
CSAEYPGLAGEETQYF
TGCAGCGCTGAATACCCGGGACTAGCGGGAGAAGAGACCCAGTACTTC
>many|TRBJ1-2|NA|12|TRBV20-1
CSAGQINYGYTF
TGCAGTGCTGGACAAATAAACTATGGCTACACCTTC
>once|TRBJ2-1|TRBD2|14|TRBV6-6
CASVPSGNRDEQFF
TGTGCCAGCGTCCCTAGCGGGAACAGGGATGAGCAGTTCTTC
>many|TRBJ2-5|NA|13|TRBV19
CASSADWQETQYF
TGTGCCAGTAGTGCGGACTGGCAAGAGACCCAGTACTTC
>few|TRBJ2-1|TRBD2|14|TRBV19
CASSIAGENNEQIF
TGCGCCAGTAGTATAGCGGGGGAAAACAATGAGCAGATCTTC
>medium-sized|TRBJ2-1|NA|14|TRBV10-3
CAISEGTYRDEQFF
TGTGCCATCAGTGAGGGGACATACCGTGATGAGCAGTTCTTC
>NA|TRBJ2-1|TRBD2|16|TRBV19
CASSTGTSGGYSEQFF
TGTGCCAGTAGTACCGGGACTAGCGGGGGGTACAGTGAGCAGTTCTTC
>many|TRBJ2-7|NA|15|TRBV3-1
CASSQDSAQGHEQYF
TGTGCCAGCAGCCAAGATAGTGCCCAGGGCCACGAGCAGTACTTC
>few|TRBJ2-2|TRBD1|18|TRBV28
CASSLGIPGQANTGELFF
TGTGCCAGCAGTTTAGGGATACCGGGACAGGCGAACACCGGGGAGCTGTTTTTT
>many|TRBJ2-3|TRBD1|16|TRBV5-6
CASSSGTGAGTDTQYF
TGTGCCAGCAGCTCAGGGACAGGGGCTGGGACAGATACGCAGTATTTT
>medium-sized|TRBJ2-1|TRBD2|16|TRBV18
CASSPSGLAGVIEQFF
TGTGCCAGCTCACCCTCGGGACTAGCGGGAGTAATTGAGCAGTTCTTC
>many|TRBJ1-1|NA|14|TRBV4-1
CASSQETPWTEAFF
TGCGCCAGCAGCCAAGAGACTCCGTGGACTGAAGCTTTCTTT
>many|TRBJ2-3|TRBD2|15|TRBV2
CASRKIAGVPDTQYF
TGTGCCAGCAGGAAAATAGCGGGCGTGCCAGATACGCAGTATTTT
>many|TRBJ2-1|NA|13|TRBV12-3/TRBV12-4
CASSFLLSHEQFF
TGTGCCAGCAGTTTCTTACTCAGCCATGAGCAGTTCTTC
>NA|TRBJ1-1|NA|14|TRBV28
CASRRGGGRTEALF
TGTGCCAGCAGGCGGGGGGGGGGGCGCACTGAAGCTCTCTTT
>medium-sized|TRBJ1-5|TRBD1|16|TRBV27
CASSPFFGTGGQPQHF
TGTGCCAGCAGTCCTTTTTTTGGGACAGGCGGTCAGCCCCAGCATTTT
>many|TRBJ1-1|TRBD1|13|TRBV10-3
CAIRDRADTEAFF
TGTGCCATCAGGGACAGGGCGGACACTGAAGCTTTCTTT
>NA|TRBJ2-5|NA|16|TRBV21-1
CASIQNPQDNQETQYF
TGTGCCAGCATTCAAAACCCGCAGGATAACCAAGAGACCCAGTACTTC
>many|TRBJ2-4|TRBD2|15|TRBV11-2
CASSSPQREKNIQYF
TGTGCCAGCAGCTCCCCCCAGCGGGAGAAAAACATTCAGTACTTC